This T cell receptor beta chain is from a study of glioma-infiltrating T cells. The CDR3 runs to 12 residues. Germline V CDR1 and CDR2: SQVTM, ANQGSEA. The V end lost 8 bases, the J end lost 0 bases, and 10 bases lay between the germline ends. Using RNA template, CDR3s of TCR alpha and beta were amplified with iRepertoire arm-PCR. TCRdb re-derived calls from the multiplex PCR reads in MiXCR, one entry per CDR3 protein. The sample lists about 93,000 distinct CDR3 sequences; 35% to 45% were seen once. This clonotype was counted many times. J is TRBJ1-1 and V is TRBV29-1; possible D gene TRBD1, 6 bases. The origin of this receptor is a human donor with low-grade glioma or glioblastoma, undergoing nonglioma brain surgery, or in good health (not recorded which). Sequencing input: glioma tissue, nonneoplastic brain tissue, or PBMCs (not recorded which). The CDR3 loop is CSTWTVNTEAFF. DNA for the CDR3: TGCAGCACTTGGACAGTGAACACTGAAGCTTTCTTT.